This passage covers 19 T cell receptor beta chains from one sample sequenced in a study of shared clonotypes between healthy human individuals. Cells designated naive CD8 were CD45RO-negative and were positively selected for CCR7, with terminally differentiated effector memory CD45RA+ cells excluded. Sequencing was performed with immunoSEQ multiplex PCR; in TCRdb, only in-frame clones are kept and a portion is missing. The table shows about 2.1 million clones, with just over 90% occurring only once. The source material was naive CD8+ T cells from PBMCs. These TCRs come from a young man in good health. Some clones in this sample may be carry-over from other donors' samples.

The rearrangement uses TRBV27 and TRBJ1-4, with 7 positions matching TRBD1. CDR3 length: 14 amino acids. Losses at the gene ends were 9 bases for V and 1 base for J; bases not matched to a gene: 5. Germline V lookup: CDR1 MNHEY, CDR2 SMNVEV (reference sequence). CDR3 bases: TGTGCCAGAGTGAACAGGGGAACTAATGAAAAACTGTTTTTT. This gives the protein CARVNRGTNEKLFF.

The chain links TRBV2 to TRBJ2-7, with a possible D match to TRBD1 (5 bases). The V end was cut by 6 bases, the J end by 3 bases, with 18 bases between. CDR1 is SNHLY, CDR2 FYNNEI, per germline. This CDR3 spans 15 amino acids. CDR3 nucleotides: TGTGCCAGCAGACCAACCCTCGACAGTTACTACGAGCAGTACTTC. Encoded protein: CASRPTLDSYYEQYF.

This sequence joins TRBV27 and TRBJ2-1, with TRBD2 matching 8 bases. The CDR3 is made up of 13 amino acids. Germline CDR1 reads MNHEY; CDR2 reads SMNVEV (reference sequence). V trimming: 5 bases; J trimming: 10 bases; junction bases outside the gene matches: 7. The CDR3 protein is CASSLLAASEQFF. In DNA, the CDR3 is TGTGCCAGCAGTCTACTAGCGGCGAGCGAGCAGTTCTTC.

The rearrangement joins TRBV2 to TRBJ2-1, with 7 bases matching TRBD2. The length of the CDR3 is 13 residues. V was pared by 6 bases and J by 3 bases, with 2 bases of the junction left unmatched. Germline V gives CDR1 SNHLY, CDR2 FYNNEI. CDR3 loop: CASRPSGYNEQFF. The CDR3 bases are TGTGCCAGCAGACCTAGCGGCTACAATGAGCAGTTCTTC.

The chain's CDR3 is CASQPAGEVNEQFF. As DNA, the CDR3 is TGTGCCTCCCAGCCTGCGGGAGAAGTGAATGAGCAGTTCTTC. The chain employs TRBV7-6 and TRBJ2-1, with 7 bases that match TRBD2. The CDR3 loop spans 14 amino acids. Germline V gives CDR1 SGHVS, CDR2 FNYEAQ. V lost 11 bases and J lost 7; bases outside the gene matches: 14.

The chain couples TRBV7-8 to TRBJ1-1, with D perhaps matching TRBD1 (6 bases). Germline V lookup: CDR1 SGHVS, CDR2 FQNEAQ. The CDR3 is 16 amino acids. The V end lost 0 bases, the J end lost 3 bases, and 14 bases lay between the germline ends. The CDR3 sequence: CASSLAQGVWDTEAFF. Here the CDR3 DNA reads TGTGCCAGCAGCTTAGCACAGGGTGTTTGGGACACTGAAGCTTTCTTT.

The rearrangement joins TRBV28 to TRBJ2-5, with 12 bases identical to TRBD2. The CDR3 is made up of 15 amino acids. The junction had 6 bases not matched to a gene; V was cut back by 7 bases and J by 3 bases. Germline CDR1 reads MDHEN; CDR2 reads SYDVKM. CDR3 protein: CASTSTSGGEETQYF. The CDR3, as DNA: TGTGCCAGCACGTCGACTAGCGGGGGAGAAGAGACCCAGTACTTC.

The CDR3 region is CASSIDAEGPSRELFF. The DNA of the CDR3 is TGTGCCAGTAGTATAGATGCTGAAGGCCCCAGCCGGGAGCTGTTTTTT. V gene TRBV19 combines with J gene TRBJ2-2; D is ambiguous. Germline assignment: CDR1 LNHDA and CDR2 SQIVND (reference sequence). The CDR3 is 16 residues long. V was shortened by 0 bases and J by 9 bases, with 17 bases between the two germline ends.

V and J are TRBV5-8 and TRBJ2-5; D is ambiguous. The germline CDR1 and CDR2 sequences are SGHTS and YDEGEE. The CDR3 extends over 14 amino acids. V was pared by 2 bases and J by 2 bases, with 10 bases between. CDR3 nucleotide sequence: TGTGCCAGCAGCTTACGTAACTTTCAAGAGACCCAGTACTTC. Translation: CASSLRNFQETQYF.

The chain couples TRBV28 to TRBJ1-2, with 8 bases matching TRBD1. Germline lookup yields CDR1 MDHEN and CDR2 SYDVKM. Losses at the gene ends were 3 bases for V and 4 bases for J; bases not matched to a gene: 4. This CDR3 is 14 amino acids long. CDR3 in DNA: TGTGCCAGCAGTTTTGGCGGACAGGGCTATGGCTACACCTTC. Translating gives CASSFGGQGYGYTF.

The V and J genes are TRBV7-9 and TRBJ1-5, with a tentative D call TRBD1 (6 bases). The CDR3 is 15 amino acids. V lost 10 bases and J lost 1, with 17 bases in between. Germline lookup yields CDR1 SEHNR and CDR2 FQNEAQ (reference sequence). CDR3 bases: TGTGCCACACAGGGAGTTGGCTTGAGCAATCAGCCCCAGCATTTT. Translation gives CATQGVGLSNQPQHF.

The chain is built from TRBV10-2 and TRBJ2-7, with 10 bases aligning to TRBD1. In germline, CDR1 is WSHSY, CDR2 SAAADI. The junction had 0 bases not matched to a gene; V was cut back by 2 bases and J by 2 bases. The CDR3 is 14 amino acids. The CDR3 DNA reads as TGCGCCAGCAGTGAGGGGACAGGGGCCTACGAGCAGTACTTC. Its translation: CASSEGTGAYEQYF.

This chain connects TRBV5-1 to TRBJ2-7; tentatively, D is TRBD1 or TRBD2 (5 bases each). CDR3 length: 14 residues. The germline CDR1 and CDR2 sequences are SGHRS and YFSETQ. V was pared by 4 bases and J by 2 bases, with 13 bases between. The CDR3 DNA reads TGCGCCAGCAGCCTACCCGGGGCTACCTACGAGCAGTACTTC. Translating it yields CASSLPGATYEQYF.

This chain joins TRBV5-1 and TRBJ2-3; 8 positions match TRBD2. The V segment lost 2 bases and the J segment 0 bases; nucleotides outside the gene matches: 8. This CDR3 region has 17 residues. The germline CDR1 and CDR2 sequences are SGHRS and YFSETQ. In DNA, the CDR3 is TGCGCCAGCAGCTTCTTAGCGGGAACCGCTAGCACAGATACGCAGTATTTT. This gives the protein CASSFLAGTASTDTQYF.

The chain couples TRBV5-6 to TRBJ1-2; D gene uncertain. Germline CDR1 is SGHDT and CDR2 is YYEEEE. The CDR3 runs 14 residues. V lost 0 bases, J lost 0 bases, and 6 bases lay in between. The CDR3 spells CASSLGETNYGYTF. The CDR3 coding sequence is TGTGCCAGCAGCTTGGGGGAGACTAACTATGGCTACACCTTC.

The V call is TRBV27, the J call TRBJ2-1; no clear D gene. The germline V gene has CDR1 MNHEY and CDR2 SMNVEV (reference sequence). The CDR3 contains 12 residues. The V and J ends lost 4 bases and 7 bases respectively, with 8 bases between them. CDR3 sequence (DNA): TGTGCCAGCAGTTCCACTACGAATGAGCAGTTCTTC. Its protein product is CASSSTTNEQFF.

This chain links TRBV4-3 with TRBJ2-1, with 8 bases identical to TRBD1. CDR3 length: 16 residues. The germline V gene has CDR1 LGHNA and CDR2 YSLEER. After removal of 3 bases from V and 3 bases from J, the junction contained 7 bases not matched to a gene. The CDR3 coding sequence is TGCGCCAGCAGCCATCGGACAGGGAATCTCTACAATGAGCAGTTCTTC. Amino acids: CASSHRTGNLYNEQFF.

This clone was observed a few times. The rearrangement links TRBV21-1 to TRBJ1-5; the table calls TRBD1, which could not be checked here. TRBV21-1 is designated a pseudogene. The CDR3 loop spans 16 amino acids. The CDR3 loop is CASSKVDRGGNQPQHF. The CDR3 DNA reads TGTGCCAGCAGCAAAGTGGACAGGGGCGGTAATCAGCCCCAGCATTTT.

The V call is TRBV27, the J call TRBJ2-7; 8 bases agree with TRBD1. This CDR3 is built from 14 residues. Germline values: CDR1 MNHEY, CDR2 SMNVEV (reference sequence). Trimming removed 6 bases from V and 2 bases from J; junction bases left unmatched: 6. For the CDR3, the DNA is TGTGCCAGCAGGGGGCCAGGGGGCCCCTACGAGCAGTACTTC. It yields the protein CASRGPGGPYEQYF.